These 9 T cell receptor beta chains share one sample of origin, sequenced in a study of T cells after somatic rescue of genetic block. Clones were sequenced by immunoSEQ multiplex PCR, and TCRdb holds only the in-frame ones, with some missing. The sample shows roughly 11,000 clones, about four fifths of them seen only once. The sample consisted of peripheral blood mononuclear cells (PBMCs). These receptors originate from a boy between 10 and 17 years old.

The gene calls are TRBV7-3 and TRBJ2-6; 7 bases align to TRBD1. In germline, CDR1 is SGHTA, CDR2 FQGTGA. The CDR3 runs to 18 residues. After removal of 0 bases from V and 2 bases from J, the junction contained 7 bases not matched to a gene. Here the CDR3 DNA reads TGTGCCAGCAGCTTAACGGGACAGCAGATTACTGGGGCCAACGTCCTGACTTTC. It specifies CASSLTGQQITGANVLTF.

The rearrangement joins TRBV5-8 to TRBJ1-1, with D possibly matching TRBD1 (6 bases). Germline V gene lookup returns CDR1 SGHTS and CDR2 YDEGEE. This CDR3 has 15 amino acids. V lost 4 bases to trimming and J lost 5 bases, with 18 bases between them. The DNA of the CDR3 is TGTGCCAGCAGCCTGGAGGGGGGTCGCAGGACTGAAGCTTTCTTT. Residues: CASSLEGGRRTEAFF.

This rearrangement joins TRBV9 to TRBJ1-2, with D unclear. Per germline, CDR1 SGDLS and CDR2 YYNGEE. V was cut by 0 bases and J by 2 bases, with 14 bases left in between. The CDR3 contains 16 residues. The CDR3 here is CASSVDNSGPNYGYTF. CDR3 DNA sequence: TGTGCCAGCAGCGTAGATAACTCCGGGCCCAACTATGGCTACACCTTC.

The V and J genes are TRBV27 and TRBJ1-2; 8 bases line up with TRBD1. J was trimmed by 9 bases and V by 7 bases; bases with no gene match: 13. Germline CDR1 MNHEY, CDR2 SMNVEV (reference sequence). The CDR3 totals 14 residues. For the CDR3, the DNA is TGTGCCAGCAATCAGGACAGGGCCCCCATGCGCTACACCTTC. It yields the protein CASNQDRAPMRYTF.

The chain carries TRBV2 and TRBJ2-7; the D gene is possibly TRBD1 (6 bases). CDR1 and CDR2 (germline): SNHLY, FYNNEI. The CDR3 runs to 14 residues. Trimming pared 7 bases from V and 1 base from J, leaving 14 bases between. CDR3 nucleotides: TGTGCCAGCACTAGAGACAGGCCGTCCTACGAGCAGTACTTC. Translated: CASTRDRPSYEQYF.

DNA of the CDR3: TGCGCCAGCAGCCGAACAGGGAGCTACTATGGCTACACCTTC. It encodes CASSRTGSYYGYTF. This chain joins TRBV4-3 and TRBJ1-2, with a weak D call TRBD1 (6 bases). The CDR3 extends over 14 amino acids. The germline V gene has CDR1 LGHNA and CDR2 YSLEER. The ends were cut back, 4 bases at V and 3 bases at J, with 12 bases in the middle.

This chain connects TRBV5-1 to TRBJ2-1; D tentatively fits TRBD1 or TRBD2 (5 bases each). The CDR3 has 16 residues. CDR1 is SGHRS and CDR2 is YFSETQ in the germline V gene. The V end lost 2 bases, the J end lost 8 bases, and 20 bases lay between the germline ends. CDR3 in DNA: TGCGCCAGCAGCTTATTGGCAGCGGACGGGACGGATGAGCAGTTCTTC. Translating gives CASSLLAADGTDEQFF.

The rearrangement links TRBV18 to TRBJ2-1, with D perhaps matching TRBD1 or TRBD2 (7 bases each). The CDR3 sequence is 15 residues long. V was pared by 6 bases and J by 6 bases, with 18 bases between. CDR1 and CDR2 from the germline V gene are KGHSH and LQKENI. This CDR3 is CASSPTGRGTNEQFF. CDR3 coding DNA: TGTGCCAGCTCCCCGACAGGGAGGGGAACCAATGAGCAGTTCTTC. Together with reference TRBV18 and TRBJ2-1, the CDR3 gives the full variable domain: NAGVMQNPRHLVRRRGQEARLRCSPMKGHSHVYWYRQLPEEGLKFMVYLQKENIIDESGMPKERFSAEFPKEGPSILRIQQVVRGDSAAYFCASSPTGRGTNEQFFGPGTRLTVL.

This sequence joins TRBV9 and TRBJ2-6; D remains unclear. The V and J ends lost 0 bases and 4 bases respectively, with 11 bases between them. The CDR3 is made up of 16 amino acids. In germline, CDR1 is SGDLS, CDR2 YYNGEE. In DNA form, the CDR3 reads TGTGCCAGCAGCGTAGAGGTCGGGTCAGGGGCCAACGTCCTGACTTTC. Residues: CASSVEVGSGANVLTF.